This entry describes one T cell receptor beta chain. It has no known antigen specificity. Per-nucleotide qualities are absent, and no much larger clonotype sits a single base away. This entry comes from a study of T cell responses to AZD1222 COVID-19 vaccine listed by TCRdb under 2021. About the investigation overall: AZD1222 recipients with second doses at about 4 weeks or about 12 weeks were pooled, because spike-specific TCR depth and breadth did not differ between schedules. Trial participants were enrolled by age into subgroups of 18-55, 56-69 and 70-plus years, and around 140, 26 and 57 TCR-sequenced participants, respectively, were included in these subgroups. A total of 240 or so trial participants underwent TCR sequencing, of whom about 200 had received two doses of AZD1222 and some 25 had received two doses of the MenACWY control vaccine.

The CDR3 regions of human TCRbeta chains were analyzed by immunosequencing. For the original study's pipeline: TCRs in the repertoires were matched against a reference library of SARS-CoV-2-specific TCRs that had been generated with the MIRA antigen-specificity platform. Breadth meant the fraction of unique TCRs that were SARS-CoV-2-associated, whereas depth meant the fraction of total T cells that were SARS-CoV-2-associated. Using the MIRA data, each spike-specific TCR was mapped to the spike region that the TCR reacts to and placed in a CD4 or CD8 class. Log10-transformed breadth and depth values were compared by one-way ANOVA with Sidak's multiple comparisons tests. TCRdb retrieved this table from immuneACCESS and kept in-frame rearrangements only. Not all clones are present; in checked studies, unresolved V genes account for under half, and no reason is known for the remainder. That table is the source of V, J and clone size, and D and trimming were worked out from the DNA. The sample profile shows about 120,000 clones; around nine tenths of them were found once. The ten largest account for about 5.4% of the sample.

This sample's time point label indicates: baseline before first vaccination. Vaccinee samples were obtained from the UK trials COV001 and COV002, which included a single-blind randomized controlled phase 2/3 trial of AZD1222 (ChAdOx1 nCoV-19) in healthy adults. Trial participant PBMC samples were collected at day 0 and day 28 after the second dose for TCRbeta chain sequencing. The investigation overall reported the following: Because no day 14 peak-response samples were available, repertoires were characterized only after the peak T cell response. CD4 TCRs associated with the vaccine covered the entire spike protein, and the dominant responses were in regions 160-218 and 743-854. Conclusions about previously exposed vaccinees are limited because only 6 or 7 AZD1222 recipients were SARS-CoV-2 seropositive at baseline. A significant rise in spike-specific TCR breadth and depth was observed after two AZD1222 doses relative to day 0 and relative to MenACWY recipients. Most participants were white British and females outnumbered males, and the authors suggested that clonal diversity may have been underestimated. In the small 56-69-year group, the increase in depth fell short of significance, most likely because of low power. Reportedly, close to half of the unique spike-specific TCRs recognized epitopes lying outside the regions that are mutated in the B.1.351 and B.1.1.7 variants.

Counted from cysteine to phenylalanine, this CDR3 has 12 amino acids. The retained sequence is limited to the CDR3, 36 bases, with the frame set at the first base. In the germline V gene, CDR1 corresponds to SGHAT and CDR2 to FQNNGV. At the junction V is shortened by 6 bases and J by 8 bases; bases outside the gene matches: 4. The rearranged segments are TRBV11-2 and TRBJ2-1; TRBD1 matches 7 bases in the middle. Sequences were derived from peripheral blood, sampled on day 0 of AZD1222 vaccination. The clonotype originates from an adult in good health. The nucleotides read TGTGCCAGCAGGCTCACAGGGGATGAGCAGTTCTTC. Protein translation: CASRLTGDEQFF.